The TCR beta chain under discussion was sequenced for a study of cytomegalovirus exposure and HLA in healthy donors. About the study: The 95 to 150 validation repertoires and the approximately 700 first-cohort repertoires shared a platform, a later analysis reported.

A remark on this clone: No antigen is known for it.

Libraries were prepared by immunoSEQ multiplex PCR; TCRdb keeps only in-frame clonotypes and omits some of them. The repertoire has some 170,000 clones, roughly 96% of them found once; the top ten carry around 0.9%. Study observations and caveats: For most TCR sequences rarity was the rule, although some public TCRs occurred in many donors.

The CDR3 has 14 residues. The germline V and J ends were trimmed by 5 bases and 1 base, with 11 bases remaining between them. Germline assignment: CDR1 SGHRS and CDR2 YFSETQ. The TCR comes from a woman in her late teens or twenties in good health and CMV-seronegative. Sequencing used PBMCs. The V call is TRBV5-1, the J call TRBJ2-3; D is unresolved. CDR3 coding DNA: TGCGCCAGCAGTGAGATAACGGGCACAGATACGCAGTATTTT. Translation gives CASSEITGTDTQYF. Full variable domain (outside the CDR3, taken from reference TRBV5-1 and TRBJ2-3): KAGVTQTPRYLIKTRGQQVTLSCSPISGHRSVSWYQQTPGQGLQFLFEYFSETQRNKGNFPGRFSGRQFSNSRSEMNVSTLELGDSALYLCASSEITGTDTQYFGPGTRLTVL.